This T cell receptor beta chain was sequenced in a study of PD-1 blockade in classical Hodgkin lymphoma (TCRdb year 2020). About the investigation overall: Nivolumab dosing was 3 mg/kg intravenously every 2 weeks, continuing until either disease progression or unacceptable toxicity. The study used CyTOF and TCR beta sequencing to define a peripheral blood immune signature of response to PD-1 blockade in classical Hodgkin lymphoma.

The Qiagen DNeasy kit was used to extract genomic DNA both from unsorted PBMCs and from the negatively selected CD4+ and CD8+ fractions. Amplification of TCR beta CDR3 regions was done by immunoSEQ multiplex PCR with primers that anneal to V and J segments. Amplification bias was minimized using a synthetic immune receptor repertoire, and residual bias was removed computationally after sequencing. In the authors' own workflow: Custom Python scripts were used to quantify repertoire diversity as the Shannon entropy index. The unsorted, CD4+ and CD8+ repertoires were each analyzed separately, with the exception of combined analyses, where CD4+ and CD8+ sequences were merged in silico. A clone was considered expanded if an increase in frequency of at least 2-fold after treatment relative to C1D1 was found, and a pseudocount of 0.5 was applied to clones undetected at baseline. Clones with 0 or 1 copy at C1D1 were classified as singleton clones, and clones with 2 or more copies were classified as non-singleton clones. Clones expanded in unsorted samples were assigned a CD4+, CD8+ or unknown annotation through matching of protein sequences in sorted samples from the same patient. Wilcoxon tests on paired samples were used to test diversity changes from C1D1 to C4D1. TCRdb carries this immuneACCESS record with in-frame sequences only. Its versions omit some clonotypes, under half of them owing to an unresolved V gene in the studies checked, with the rest unexplained. For V, J and clone size, that table is used; D and trimming come from the DNA. The table for this sample lists about 50,000 clones; around 74% of them were counted only once. The ten largest make up around 12% of the sample.

The time point label on this specimen signifies: cycle 4 day 1 (C4D1), after 6 weeks of nivolumab. Every trial patient had relapsed after autologous stem cell transplantation, and cohorts A, B and C differed in prior brentuximab vedotin exposure. The trial cohort comprised about 60 patients with relapsed/refractory classical Hodgkin lymphoma whose best overall responses were complete response, partial response or progressive disease. Single-agent nivolumab was administered to trial patients in the multi-cohort phase II CheckMate 205 trial. Best overall response was determined by an independent review committee according to the 2007 International Working Group response criteria. PBMCs from the trial were collected at three points: immediately before nivolumab initiation (C1D1), and during therapy at cycle 2 day 1 and cycle 4 day 1. Peripheral blood was collected in 8 mL Vacutainer Cell Preparation Tubes, from which PBMCs were isolated by centrifugation and then cryopreserved.

The study at large found these results: By C4D1, a significant rise was seen in CD4+ TCR diversity but not in CD8+ TCR diversity (p=0.0027 vs p=0.16), and the rise was most apparent among complete responders (p=0.02). The study was restricted to a single clinical trial cohort, and the causes of repertoire differences, possibly disease activity or prior therapy, were left undefined. Trial patients achieving complete response had baseline diversity similar to newly diagnosed patients, whereas partial responders and progressors had significantly lower diversity. Baseline TCR diversity was reported to be lower in newly diagnosed patients than in healthy donors, and even lower in relapsed/refractory patients. Patients starting nivolumab less than 1 year after ASCT had lower diversity and were excluded from later analyses to avoid confounding by immune reconstitution.

This clone was seen a handful of times. Its antigen is currently not known. The sample holds no much larger clone one base away, and base qualities are not on file. The sample in question was peripheral blood mononuclear cells (PBMCs), obtained before the fourth cycle of nivolumab. The sequence came from a human donor with classical Hodgkin lymphoma.

The bases are TGTGCCAGCAGTTCCCTCGTAGATACGCAGTATTTT. The resulting protein is CASSSLVDTQYF. This chain joins TRBV27 to TRBJ2-3, with the D gene not clear enough to name. V drops 4 bases and J drops 5 bases, leaving 7 bases in between. CDR3 length: 12 amino acids, cysteine to phenylalanine. Only the CDR3 DNA is retained, 36 bases long and in frame from the first base. From a lookup of the germline V gene (reference sequence), CDR1 and CDR2 are MNHEY and SMNVEV.